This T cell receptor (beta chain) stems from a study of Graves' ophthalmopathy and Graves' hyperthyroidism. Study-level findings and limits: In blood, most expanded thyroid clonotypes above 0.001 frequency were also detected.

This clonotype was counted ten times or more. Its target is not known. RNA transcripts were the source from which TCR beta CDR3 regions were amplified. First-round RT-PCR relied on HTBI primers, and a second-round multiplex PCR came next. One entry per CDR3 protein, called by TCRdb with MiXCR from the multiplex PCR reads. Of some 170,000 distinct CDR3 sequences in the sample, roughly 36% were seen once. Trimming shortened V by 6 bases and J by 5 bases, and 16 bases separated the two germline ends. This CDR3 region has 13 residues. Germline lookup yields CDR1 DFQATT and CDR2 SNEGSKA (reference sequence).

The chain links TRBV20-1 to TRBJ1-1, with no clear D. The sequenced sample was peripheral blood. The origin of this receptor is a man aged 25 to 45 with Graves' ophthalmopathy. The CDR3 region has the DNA TGCAGTGCGAGATGGGGATTGGGGACTGAAGCTTTCTTT. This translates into CSARWGLGTEAFF.